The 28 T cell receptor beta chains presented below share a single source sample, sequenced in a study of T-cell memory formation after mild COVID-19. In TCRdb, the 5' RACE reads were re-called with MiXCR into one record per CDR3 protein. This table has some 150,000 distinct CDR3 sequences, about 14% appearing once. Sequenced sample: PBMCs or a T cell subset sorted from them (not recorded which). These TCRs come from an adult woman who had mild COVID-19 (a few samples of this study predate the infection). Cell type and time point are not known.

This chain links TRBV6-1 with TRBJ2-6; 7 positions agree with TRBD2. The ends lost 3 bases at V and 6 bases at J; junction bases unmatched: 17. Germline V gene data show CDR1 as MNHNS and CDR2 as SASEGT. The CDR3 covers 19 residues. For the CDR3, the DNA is TGTGCCAGCAGTGAGGGGGGATGGACTAGTGACCTAGAGGCCAACGTCCTGACTTTC. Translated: CASSEGGWTSDLEANVLTF.

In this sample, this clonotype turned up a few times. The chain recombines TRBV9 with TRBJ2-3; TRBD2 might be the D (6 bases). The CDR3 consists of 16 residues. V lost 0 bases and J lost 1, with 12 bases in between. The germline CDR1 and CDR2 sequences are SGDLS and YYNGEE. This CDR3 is CASSVGTGDGTDTQYF. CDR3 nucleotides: TGTGCCAGCAGCGTAGGTACGGGAGATGGCACAGATACGCAGTATTTT.

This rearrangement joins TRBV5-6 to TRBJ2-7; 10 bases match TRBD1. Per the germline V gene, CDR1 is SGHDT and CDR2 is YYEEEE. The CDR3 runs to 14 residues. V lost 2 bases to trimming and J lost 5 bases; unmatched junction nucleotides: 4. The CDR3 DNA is TGTGCCAGCAGCTTTGGGACAGGGGCCGACGAGCAGTACTTC. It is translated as CASSFGTGADEQYF.

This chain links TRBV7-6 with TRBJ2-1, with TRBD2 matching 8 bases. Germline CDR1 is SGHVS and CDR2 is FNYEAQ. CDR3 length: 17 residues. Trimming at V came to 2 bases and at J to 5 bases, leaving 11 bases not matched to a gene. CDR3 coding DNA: TGTGCCAGCAGCTTATGGCCCCCGGGACTAGGAGACAATGAGCAGTTCTTC. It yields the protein CASSLWPPGLGDNEQFF.

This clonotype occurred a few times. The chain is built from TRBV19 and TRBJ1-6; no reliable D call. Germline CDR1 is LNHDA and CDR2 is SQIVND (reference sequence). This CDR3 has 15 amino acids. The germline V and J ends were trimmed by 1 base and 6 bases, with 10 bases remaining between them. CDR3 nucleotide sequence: TGTGCCAGTAGTATAGCACAGCCGTCTAATTCACCCCTCCACTTT. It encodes CASSIAQPSNSPLHF. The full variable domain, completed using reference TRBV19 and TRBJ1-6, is DGGITQSPKYLFRKEGQNVTLSCEQNLNHDAMYWYRQDPGQGLRLIYYSQIVNDFQKGDIAEGYSVSREKKESFPLTVTSAQKNPTAFYLCASSIAQPSNSPLHFGNGTRLTVT.

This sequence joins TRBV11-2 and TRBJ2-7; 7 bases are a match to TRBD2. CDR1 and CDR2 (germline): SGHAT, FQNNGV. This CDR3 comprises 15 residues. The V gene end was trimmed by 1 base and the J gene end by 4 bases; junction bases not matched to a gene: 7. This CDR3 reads CASSLVALAAYEQYF. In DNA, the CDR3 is TGTGCCAGCAGCTTAGTCGCGCTAGCGGCATACGAGCAGTACTTC. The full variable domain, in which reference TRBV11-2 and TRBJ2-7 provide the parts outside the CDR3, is EAGVAQSPRYKIIEKRQSVAFWCNPISGHATLYWYQQILGQGPKLLIQFQNNGVVDDSQLPKDRFSAERLKGVDSTLKIQPAKLEDSAVYLCASSLVALAAYEQYFGPGTRLTVT.

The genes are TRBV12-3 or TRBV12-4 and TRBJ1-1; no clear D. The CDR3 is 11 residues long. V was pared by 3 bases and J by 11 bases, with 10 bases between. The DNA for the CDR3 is TGTGCCAGCAGTTTGGCAACGGGTGCTTTCTTT. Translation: CASSLATGAFF.

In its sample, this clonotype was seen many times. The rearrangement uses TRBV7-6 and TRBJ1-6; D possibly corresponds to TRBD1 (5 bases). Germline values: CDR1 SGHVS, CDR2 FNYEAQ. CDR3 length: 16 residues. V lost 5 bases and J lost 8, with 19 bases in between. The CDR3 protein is CASSRSMGEIDSPLHF. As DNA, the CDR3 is TGTGCCAGCAGCCGGAGCATGGGGGAGATTGATTCACCCCTCCACTTT.

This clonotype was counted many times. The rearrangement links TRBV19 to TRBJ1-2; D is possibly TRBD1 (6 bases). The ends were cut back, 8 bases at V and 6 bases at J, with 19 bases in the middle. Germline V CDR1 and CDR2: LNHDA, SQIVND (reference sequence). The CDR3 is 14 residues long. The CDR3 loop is CASQQGTGGHGYTF. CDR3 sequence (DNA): TGTGCCAGTCAACAGGGAACGGGGGGCCATGGCTACACCTTC.

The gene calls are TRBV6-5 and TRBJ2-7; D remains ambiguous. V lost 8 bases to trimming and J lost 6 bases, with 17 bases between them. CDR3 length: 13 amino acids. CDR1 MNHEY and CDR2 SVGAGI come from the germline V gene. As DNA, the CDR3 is TGTGCCAGCCGGTCAAAGGGAAGGGTCGAGCAGTACTTC. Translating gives CASRSKGRVEQYF.

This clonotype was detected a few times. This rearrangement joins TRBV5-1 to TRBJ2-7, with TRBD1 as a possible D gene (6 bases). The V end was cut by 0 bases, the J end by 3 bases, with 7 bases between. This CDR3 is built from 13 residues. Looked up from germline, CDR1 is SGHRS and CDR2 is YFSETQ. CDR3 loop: CASSLEQGYEQYF. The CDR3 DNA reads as TGCGCCAGCAGCTTGGAACAGGGCTACGAGCAGTACTTC.

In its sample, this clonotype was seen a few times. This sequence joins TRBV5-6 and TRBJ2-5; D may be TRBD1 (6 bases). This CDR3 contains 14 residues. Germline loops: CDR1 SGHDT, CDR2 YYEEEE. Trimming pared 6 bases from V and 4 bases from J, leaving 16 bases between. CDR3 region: CASTFVGGVETQYF. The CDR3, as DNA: TGTGCCAGCACCTTCGTTGGGGGCGTAGAGACCCAGTACTTC.

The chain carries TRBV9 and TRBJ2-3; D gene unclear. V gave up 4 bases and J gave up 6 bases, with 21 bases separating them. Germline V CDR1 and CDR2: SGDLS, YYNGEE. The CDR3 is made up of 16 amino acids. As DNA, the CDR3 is TGTGCCAGCAGCAGTAGGAGTCTTTTTTGGCGTGATACGCAGTATTTT. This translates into CASSSRSLFWRDTQYF.

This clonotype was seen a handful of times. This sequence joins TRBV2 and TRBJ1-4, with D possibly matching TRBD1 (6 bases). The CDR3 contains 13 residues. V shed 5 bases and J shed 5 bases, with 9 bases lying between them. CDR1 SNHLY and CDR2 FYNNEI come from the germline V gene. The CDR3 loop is CASSKGGNEKLFF. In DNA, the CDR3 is TGTGCCAGCAGTAAAGGGGGAAATGAAAAACTGTTTTTT.

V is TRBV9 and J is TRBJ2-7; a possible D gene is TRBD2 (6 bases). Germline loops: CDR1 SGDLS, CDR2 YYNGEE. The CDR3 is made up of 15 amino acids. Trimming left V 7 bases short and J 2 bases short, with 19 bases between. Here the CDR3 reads CASGSGAGTAYEQYF. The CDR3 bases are TGTGCCAGCGGATCGGGTGCGGGGACCGCCTACGAGCAGTACTTC.

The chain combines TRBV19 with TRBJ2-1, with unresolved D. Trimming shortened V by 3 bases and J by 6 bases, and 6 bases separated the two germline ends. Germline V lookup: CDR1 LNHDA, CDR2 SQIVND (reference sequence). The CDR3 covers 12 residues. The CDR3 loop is CASSIGGNEQFF. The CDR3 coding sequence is TGTGCCAGTAGTATTGGTGGCAATGAGCAGTTCTTC.

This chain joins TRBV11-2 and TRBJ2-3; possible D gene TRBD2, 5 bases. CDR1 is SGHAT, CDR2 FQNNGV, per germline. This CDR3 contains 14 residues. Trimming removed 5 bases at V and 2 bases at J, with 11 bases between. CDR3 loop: CASSGHGDTDTQYF. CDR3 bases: TGTGCCAGCAGCGGCCACGGGGACACAGATACGCAGTATTTT.

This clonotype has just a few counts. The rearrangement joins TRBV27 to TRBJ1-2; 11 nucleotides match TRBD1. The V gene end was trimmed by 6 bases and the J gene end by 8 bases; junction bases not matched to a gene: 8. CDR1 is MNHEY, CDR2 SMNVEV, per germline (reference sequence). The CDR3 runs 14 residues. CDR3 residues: CASRGTGGLLGYTF. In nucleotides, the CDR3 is TGTGCCAGCAGGGGGACAGGGGGACTCCTCGGCTACACCTTC.

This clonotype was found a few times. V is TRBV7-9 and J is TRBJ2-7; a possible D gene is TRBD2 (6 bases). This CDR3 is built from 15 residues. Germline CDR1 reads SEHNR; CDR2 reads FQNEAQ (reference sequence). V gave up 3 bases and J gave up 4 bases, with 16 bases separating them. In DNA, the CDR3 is TGTGCCAGCAGCTTGGCGGAGGGTAGCCTGTACGAGCAGTACTTC. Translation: CASSLAEGSLYEQYF.

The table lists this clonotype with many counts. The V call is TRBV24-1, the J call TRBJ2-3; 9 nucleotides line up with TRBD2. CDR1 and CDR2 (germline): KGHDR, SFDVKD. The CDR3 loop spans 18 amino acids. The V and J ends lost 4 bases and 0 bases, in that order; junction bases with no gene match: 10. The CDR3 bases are TGTGCCACCAGTGACCGTAGACTAGCGGACTCTAGCACAGATACGCAGTATTTT. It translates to CATSDRRLADSSTDTQYF.

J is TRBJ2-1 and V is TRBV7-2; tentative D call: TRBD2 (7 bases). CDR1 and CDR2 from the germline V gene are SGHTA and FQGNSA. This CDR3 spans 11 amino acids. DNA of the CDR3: TGTTCCGGGGGGCGTATCAATGAGCAGTTCTTC. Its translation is CSGGRINEQFF.

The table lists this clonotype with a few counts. The CDR3 loop reads CASSYRGGNTEAFF. The CDR3 nucleotides are TGCGCCAGCAGCTACAGGGGAGGGAACACTGAAGCTTTCTTT. The chain joins TRBV5-1 to TRBJ1-1, with TRBD1 matching 7 bases. The CDR3 totals 14 residues. CDR1 is SGHRS, CDR2 YFSETQ, per germline. After removal of 3 bases from V and 1 base from J, the junction contained 3 bases not matched to a gene.

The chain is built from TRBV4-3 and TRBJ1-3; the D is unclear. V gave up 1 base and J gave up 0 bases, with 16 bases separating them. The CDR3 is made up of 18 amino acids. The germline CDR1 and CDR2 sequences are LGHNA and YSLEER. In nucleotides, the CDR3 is TGCGCCAGCAGCCAAGGATCGGTCCTGGGAATCTCTGGAAACACCATATATTTT. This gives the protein CASSQGSVLGISGNTIYF.

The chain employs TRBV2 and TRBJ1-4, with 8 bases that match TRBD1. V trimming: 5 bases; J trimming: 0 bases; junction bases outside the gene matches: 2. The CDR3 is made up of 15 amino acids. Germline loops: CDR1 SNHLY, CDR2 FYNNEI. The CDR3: CASSPTGATNEKLFF. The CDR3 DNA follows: TGTGCCAGCAGTCCGACAGGGGCAACTAATGAAAAACTGTTTTTT.

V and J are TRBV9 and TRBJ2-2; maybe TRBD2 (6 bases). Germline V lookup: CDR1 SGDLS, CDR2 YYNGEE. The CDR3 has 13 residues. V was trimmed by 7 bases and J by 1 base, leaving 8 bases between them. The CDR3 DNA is TGTGCCAGCCAAGCGGGGAACACCGGGGAGCTGTTTTTT. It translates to CASQAGNTGELFF.

As DNA, the CDR3 is TGTGCCAGCAGTCCCTATAGCGGGAGGGCCGGCGATGAGCAGTTCTTC. Translated: CASSPYSGRAGDEQFF. This sequence joins TRBV12-3 or TRBV12-4 and TRBJ2-1; 11 bases align to TRBD2. V gave up 5 bases and J gave up 8 bases; unmatched junction bases: 11. The CDR3 extends over 16 amino acids.

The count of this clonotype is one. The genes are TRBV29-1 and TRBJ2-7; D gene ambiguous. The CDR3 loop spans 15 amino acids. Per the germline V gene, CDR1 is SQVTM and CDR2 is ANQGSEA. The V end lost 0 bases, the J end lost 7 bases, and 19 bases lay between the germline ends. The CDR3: CSVEDLGSRGYEQYF. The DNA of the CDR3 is TGCAGCGTTGAAGATCTTGGTAGCAGAGGCTATGAGCAGTACTTC.

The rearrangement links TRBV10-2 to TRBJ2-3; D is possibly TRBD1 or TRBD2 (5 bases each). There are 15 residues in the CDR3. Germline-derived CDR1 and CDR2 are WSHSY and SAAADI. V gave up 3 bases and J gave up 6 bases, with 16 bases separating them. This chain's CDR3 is CASSDHWGNEDTQYF. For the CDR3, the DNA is TGCGCCAGCAGTGATCATTGGGGGAATGAGGATACGCAGTATTTT.